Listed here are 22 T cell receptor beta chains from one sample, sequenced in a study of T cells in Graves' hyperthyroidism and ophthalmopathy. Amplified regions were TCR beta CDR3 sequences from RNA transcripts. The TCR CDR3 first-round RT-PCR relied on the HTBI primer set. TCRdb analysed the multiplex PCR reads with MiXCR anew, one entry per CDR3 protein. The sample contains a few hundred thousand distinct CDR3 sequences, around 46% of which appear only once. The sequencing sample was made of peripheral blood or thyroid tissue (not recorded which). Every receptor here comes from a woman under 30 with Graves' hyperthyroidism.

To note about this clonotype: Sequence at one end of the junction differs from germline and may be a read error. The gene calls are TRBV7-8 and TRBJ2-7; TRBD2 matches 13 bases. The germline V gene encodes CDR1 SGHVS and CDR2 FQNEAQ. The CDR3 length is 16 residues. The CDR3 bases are TGTGCCAGTAGCCCCCGGACTAGCGGGAGCTCCGACGAGCAGTACTTC. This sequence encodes CASSPRTSGSSDEQYF.

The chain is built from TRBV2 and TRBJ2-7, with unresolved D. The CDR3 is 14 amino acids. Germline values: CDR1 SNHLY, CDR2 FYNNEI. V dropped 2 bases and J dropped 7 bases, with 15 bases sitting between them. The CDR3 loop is CASSETTTGNEQYF. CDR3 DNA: TGTGCCAGCAGTGAAACTACCACTGGGAATGAGCAGTACTTC.

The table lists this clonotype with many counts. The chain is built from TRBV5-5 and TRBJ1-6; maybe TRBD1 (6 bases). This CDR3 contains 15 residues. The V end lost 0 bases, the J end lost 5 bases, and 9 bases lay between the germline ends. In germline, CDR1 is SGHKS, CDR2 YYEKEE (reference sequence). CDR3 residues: CASSLGPGDNSPLHF. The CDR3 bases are TGTGCCAGCAGCTTGGGTCCAGGGGATAATTCACCCCTCCACTTT.

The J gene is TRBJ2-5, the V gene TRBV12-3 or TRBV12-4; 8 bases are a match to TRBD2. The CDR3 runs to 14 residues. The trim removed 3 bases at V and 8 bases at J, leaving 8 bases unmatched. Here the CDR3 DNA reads TGTGCCAGCAGTTTGGGACTAGGGGTGGAAACCCAGTACTTC. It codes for CASSLGLGVETQYF.

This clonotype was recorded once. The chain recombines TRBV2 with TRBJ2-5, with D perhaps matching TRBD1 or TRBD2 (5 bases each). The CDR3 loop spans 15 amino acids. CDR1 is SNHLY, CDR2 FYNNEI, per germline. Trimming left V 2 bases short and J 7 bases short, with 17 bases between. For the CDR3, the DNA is TGTGCCAGCAGTGAATCAAAGGGGAGTCACGGGACCCAGTACTTC. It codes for CASSESKGSHGTQYF.

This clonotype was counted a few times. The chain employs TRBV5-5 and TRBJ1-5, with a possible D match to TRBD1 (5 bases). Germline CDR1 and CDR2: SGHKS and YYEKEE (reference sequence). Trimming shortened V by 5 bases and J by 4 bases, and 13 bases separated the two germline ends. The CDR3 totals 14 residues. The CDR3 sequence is CASSPVKGNQPQHF. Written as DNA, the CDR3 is TGTGCCAGCAGTCCAGTAAAGGGGAATCAGCCCCAGCATTTT.

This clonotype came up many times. CDR3 coding DNA: TGTGCCAGCAGTACCCCGGCTCAGCCCCAGCATTTT. Its protein product is CASSTPAQPQHF. The rearrangement uses TRBV6-1 and TRBJ1-5, with D unresolved. Germline CDR1 reads MNHNS; CDR2 reads SASEGT. The CDR3 extends over 12 amino acids. V was trimmed by 5 bases and J by 6 bases, leaving 8 bases between them.

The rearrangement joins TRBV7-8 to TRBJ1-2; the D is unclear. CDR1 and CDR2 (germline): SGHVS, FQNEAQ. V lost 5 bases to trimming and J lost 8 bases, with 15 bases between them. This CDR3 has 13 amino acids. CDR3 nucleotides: TGTGCCAGCAGCCAATTCGGGCCCGTGGGCTACACCTTC. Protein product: CASSQFGPVGYTF.

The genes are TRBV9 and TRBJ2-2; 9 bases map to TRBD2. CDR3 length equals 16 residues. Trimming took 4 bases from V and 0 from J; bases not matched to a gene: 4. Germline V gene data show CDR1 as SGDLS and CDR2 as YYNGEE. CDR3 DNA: TGTGCCAGCAGCCAGACTAGCGGAGCGAACACCGGGGAGCTGTTTTTT. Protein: CASSQTSGANTGELFF.

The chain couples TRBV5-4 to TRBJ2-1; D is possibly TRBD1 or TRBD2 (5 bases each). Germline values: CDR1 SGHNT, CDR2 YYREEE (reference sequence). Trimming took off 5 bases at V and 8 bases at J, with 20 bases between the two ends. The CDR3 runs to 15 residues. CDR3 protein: CASRKFRAFGDEQFF. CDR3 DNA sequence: TGTGCCAGCAGGAAGTTCAGGGCCTTCGGGGATGAGCAGTTCTTC.

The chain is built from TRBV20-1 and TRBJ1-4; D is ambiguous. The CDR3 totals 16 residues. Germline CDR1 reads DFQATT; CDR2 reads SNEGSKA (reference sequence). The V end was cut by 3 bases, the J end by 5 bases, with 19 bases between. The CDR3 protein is CSASPQDLGPNEKLFF. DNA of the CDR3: TGCAGTGCTAGCCCCCAGGATCTGGGCCCCAATGAAAAACTGTTTTTT.

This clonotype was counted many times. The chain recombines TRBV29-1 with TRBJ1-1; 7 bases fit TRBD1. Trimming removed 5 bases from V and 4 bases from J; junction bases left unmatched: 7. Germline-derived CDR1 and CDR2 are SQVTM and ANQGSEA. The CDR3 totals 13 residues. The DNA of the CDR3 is TGCAGCGTTCGAGGACAGGTGGGCACTGAAGCTTTCTTT. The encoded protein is CSVRGQVGTEAFF.

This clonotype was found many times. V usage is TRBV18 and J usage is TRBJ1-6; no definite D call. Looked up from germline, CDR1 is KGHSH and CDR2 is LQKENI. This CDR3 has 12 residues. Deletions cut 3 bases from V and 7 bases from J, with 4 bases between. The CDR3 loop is CASSPPNSPLHF. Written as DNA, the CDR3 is TGTGCCAGCTCACCGCCGAATTCACCCCTCCACTTT.

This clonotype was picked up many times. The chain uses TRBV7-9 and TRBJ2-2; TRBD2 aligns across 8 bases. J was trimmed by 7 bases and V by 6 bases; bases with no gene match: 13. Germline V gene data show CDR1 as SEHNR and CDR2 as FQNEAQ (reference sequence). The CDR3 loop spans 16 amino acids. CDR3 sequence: CASRRGLGSLVGELFF. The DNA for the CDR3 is TGTGCCAGCAGAAGGGGACTAGGATCTTTAGTCGGGGAGCTGTTTTTT.

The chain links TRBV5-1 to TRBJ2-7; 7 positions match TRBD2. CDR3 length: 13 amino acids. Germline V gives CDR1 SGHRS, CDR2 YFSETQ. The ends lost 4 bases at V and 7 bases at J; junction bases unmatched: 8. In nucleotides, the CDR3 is TGCGCCAGCAGCCTGCCCGGCGGGAGTGAGCAGTACTTC. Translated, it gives CASSLPGGSEQYF.

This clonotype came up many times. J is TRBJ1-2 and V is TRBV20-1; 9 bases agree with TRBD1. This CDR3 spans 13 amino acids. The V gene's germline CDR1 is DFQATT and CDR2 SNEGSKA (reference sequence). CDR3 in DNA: TGCAGCGCACAGGGGGCGGAAATCTATGGCTACACCTTC. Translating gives CSAQGAEIYGYTF.

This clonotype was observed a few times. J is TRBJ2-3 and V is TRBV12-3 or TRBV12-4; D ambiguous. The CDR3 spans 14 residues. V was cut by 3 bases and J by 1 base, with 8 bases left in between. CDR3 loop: CASSFSSGTDTQYF. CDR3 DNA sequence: TGTGCCAGCAGTTTCTCGAGCGGCACAGATACGCAGTATTTT.

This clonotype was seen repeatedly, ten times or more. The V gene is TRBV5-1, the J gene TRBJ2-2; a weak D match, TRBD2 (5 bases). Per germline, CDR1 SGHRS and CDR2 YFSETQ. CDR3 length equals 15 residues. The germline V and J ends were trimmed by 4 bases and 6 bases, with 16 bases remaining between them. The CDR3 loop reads CASSPTGRRSGELFF. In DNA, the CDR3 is TGCGCCAGCAGCCCTACGGGTCGGAGGTCCGGGGAGCTGTTTTTT. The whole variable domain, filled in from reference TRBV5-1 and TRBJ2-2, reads KAGVTQTPRYLIKTRGQQVTLSCSPISGHRSVSWYQQTPGQGLQFLFEYFSETQRNKGNFPGRFSGRQFSNSRSEMNVSTLELGDSALYLCASSPTGRRSGELFFGEGSRLTVL.

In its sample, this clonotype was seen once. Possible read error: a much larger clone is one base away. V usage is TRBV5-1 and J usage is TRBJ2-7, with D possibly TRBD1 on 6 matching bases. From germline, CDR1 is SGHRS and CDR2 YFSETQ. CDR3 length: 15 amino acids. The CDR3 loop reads CASSLGRTVTYEQSF. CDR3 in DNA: TGCGCCAGCAGCTTGGGGCGGACAGTGACCTACGAGCAGTCCTTC.

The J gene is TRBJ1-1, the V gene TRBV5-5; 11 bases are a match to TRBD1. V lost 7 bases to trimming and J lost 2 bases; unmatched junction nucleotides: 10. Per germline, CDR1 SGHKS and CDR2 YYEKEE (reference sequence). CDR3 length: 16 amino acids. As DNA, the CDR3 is TGTGCCAGCTCACCGGGACAGGGGGTCAGAAACACTGAAGCTTTCTTT. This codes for CASSPGQGVRNTEAFF.

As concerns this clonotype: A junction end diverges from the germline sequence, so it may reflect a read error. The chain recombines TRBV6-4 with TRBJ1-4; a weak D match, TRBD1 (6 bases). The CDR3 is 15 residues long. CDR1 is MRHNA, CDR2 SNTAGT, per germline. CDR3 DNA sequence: TGTGCCAGCAGTAAACCGGGACACCTAAATGAAAAACTGTCTTTT. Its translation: CASSKPGHLNEKLSF.

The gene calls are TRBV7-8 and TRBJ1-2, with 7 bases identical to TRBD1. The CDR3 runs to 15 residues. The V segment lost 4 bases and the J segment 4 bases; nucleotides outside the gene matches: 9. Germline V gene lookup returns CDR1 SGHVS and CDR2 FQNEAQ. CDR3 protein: CASSSGTALGYGYTF. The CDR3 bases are TGTGCCAGCAGCTCCGGGACAGCTCTCGGCTATGGCTACACCTTC.